This TCR beta chain was recorded in a study of blood T cell repertoires in COVID-19. The assay was immunoSEQ multiplex PCR, and TCRdb's table has in-frame clones only and misses some. The sample yields under 200,000 clones, 80% to 85% seen once. Germline CDR1 ENHRY, CDR2 SYGVKD. With V trimmed by 8 bases and J by 2 bases, 8 bases remained unmatched. The CDR3 totals 15 residues. The TCR sequence derives from an older woman who had recovered from COVID-19. The sample was PBMCs or T cells enriched from blood (not recorded which). The rearrangement links TRBV10-3 to TRBJ2-2; 7 nucleotides match TRBD2. CDR3 DNA: TGTGCCATCGGGAATGGGAGGGGAAACACCGGGGAGCTGTTTTTT. Translating it yields CAIGNGRGNTGELFF.